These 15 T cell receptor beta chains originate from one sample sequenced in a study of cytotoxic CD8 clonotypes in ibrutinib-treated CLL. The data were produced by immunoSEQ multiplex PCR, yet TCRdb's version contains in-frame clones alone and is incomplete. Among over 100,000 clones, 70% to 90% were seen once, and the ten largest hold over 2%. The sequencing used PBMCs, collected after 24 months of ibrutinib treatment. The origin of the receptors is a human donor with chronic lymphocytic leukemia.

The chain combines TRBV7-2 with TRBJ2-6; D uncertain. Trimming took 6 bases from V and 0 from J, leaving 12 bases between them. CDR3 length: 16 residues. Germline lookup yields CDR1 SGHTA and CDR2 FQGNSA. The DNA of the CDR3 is TGTGCCAGCAGACAATCTGGGCCCTCTGGGGCCAACGTCCTGACTTTC. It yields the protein CASRQSGPSGANVLTF.

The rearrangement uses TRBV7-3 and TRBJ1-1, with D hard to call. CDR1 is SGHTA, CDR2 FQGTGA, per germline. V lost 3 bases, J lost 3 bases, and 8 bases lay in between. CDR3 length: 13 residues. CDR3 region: CASSFRRDTEAFF. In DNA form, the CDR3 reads TGTGCCAGCAGCTTCCGAAGGGACACTGAAGCTTTCTTT.

In DNA form, the CDR3 reads TGTGCCAGCTCACTTGAGGGACAGCGCTATGGCTACACCTTC. This encodes CASSLEGQRYGYTF. The chain employs TRBV18 and TRBJ1-2; 7 bases are shared with TRBD1. The CDR3 covers 14 residues. Germline CDR1 and CDR2: KGHSH and LQKENI. The V gene end was trimmed by 4 bases and the J gene end by 4 bases; junction bases not matched to a gene: 6.

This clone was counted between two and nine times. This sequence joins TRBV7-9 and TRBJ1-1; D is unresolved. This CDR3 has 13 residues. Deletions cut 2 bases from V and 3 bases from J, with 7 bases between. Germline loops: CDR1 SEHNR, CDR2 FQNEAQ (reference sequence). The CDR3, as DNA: TGTGCCAGCAGCTTATTAGGTGACACTGAAGCTTTCTTT. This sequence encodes CASSLLGDTEAFF.

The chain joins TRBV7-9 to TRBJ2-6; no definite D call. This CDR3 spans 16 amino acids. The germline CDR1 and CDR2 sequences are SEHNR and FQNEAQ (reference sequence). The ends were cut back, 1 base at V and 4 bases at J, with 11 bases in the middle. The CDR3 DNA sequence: TGTGCCAGCAGCTTAGAGGCACCGAGAGGGGCCAACGTCCTGACTTTC. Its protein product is CASSLEAPRGANVLTF.

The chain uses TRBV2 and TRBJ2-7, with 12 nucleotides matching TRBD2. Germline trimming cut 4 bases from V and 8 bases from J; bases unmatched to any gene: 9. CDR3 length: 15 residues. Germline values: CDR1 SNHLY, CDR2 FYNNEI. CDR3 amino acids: CASSGDLAGGRKQYF. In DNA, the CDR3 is TGTGCCAGCAGTGGGGACCTAGCGGGGGGGCGTAAGCAGTACTTC.

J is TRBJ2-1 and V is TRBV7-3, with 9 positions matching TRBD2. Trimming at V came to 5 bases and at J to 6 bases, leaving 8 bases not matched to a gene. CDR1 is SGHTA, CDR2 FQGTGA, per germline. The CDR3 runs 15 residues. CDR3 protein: CASSPEIAGVNEQFF. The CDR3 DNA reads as TGTGCCAGCAGCCCCGAAATAGCGGGAGTCAATGAGCAGTTCTTC.

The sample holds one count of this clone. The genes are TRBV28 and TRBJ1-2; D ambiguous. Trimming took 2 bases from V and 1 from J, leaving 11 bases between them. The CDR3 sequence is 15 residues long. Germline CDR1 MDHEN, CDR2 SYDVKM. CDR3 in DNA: TGTGCCAGCAGTTTAGAGACACCTATTAACTATGGCTACACCTTC. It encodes CASSLETPINYGYTF.

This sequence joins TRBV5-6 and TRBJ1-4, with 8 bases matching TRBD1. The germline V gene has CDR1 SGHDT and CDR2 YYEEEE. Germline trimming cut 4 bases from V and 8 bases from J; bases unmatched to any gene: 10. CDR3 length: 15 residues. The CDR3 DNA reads TGTGCCAGCAGCCCGCGACAGGGGCGACAGGAAAAACTGTTTTTT. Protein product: CASSPRQGRQEKLFF.

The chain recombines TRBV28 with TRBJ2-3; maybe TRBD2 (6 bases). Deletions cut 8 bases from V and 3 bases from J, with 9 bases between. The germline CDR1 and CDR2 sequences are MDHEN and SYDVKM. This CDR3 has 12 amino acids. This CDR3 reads CASEGGTDTQYF. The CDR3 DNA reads TGTGCCAGCGAAGGAGGGACAGATACGCAGTATTTT.

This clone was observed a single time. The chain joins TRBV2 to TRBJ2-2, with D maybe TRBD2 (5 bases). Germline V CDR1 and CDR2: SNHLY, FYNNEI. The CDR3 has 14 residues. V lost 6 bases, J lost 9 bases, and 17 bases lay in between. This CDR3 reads CASRSGFSGRELFF. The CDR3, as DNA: TGTGCCAGCAGGTCTGGATTCAGCGGCAGGGAGCTGTTTTTT.

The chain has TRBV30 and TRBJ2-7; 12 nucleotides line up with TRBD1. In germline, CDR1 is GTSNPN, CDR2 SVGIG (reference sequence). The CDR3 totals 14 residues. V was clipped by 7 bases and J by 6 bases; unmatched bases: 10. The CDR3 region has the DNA TGTGCCTTTACGAGGGACAGGGGGCTTCGCGAGCAGTACTTC. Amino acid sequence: CAFTRDRGLREQYF.

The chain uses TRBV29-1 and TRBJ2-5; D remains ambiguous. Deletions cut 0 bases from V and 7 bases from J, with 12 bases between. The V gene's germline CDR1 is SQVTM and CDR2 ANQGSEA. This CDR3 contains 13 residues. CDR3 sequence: CSVEDYSSVTQYF. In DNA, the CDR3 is TGCAGCGTTGAAGATTATAGTTCAGTGACCCAGTACTTC.

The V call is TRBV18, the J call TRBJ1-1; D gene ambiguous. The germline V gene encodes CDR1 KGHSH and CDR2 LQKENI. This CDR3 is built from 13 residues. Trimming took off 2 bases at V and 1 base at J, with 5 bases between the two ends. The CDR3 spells CASSPTENTEAFF. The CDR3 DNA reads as TGTGCCAGCTCACCAACAGAGAACACTGAAGCTTTCTTT.

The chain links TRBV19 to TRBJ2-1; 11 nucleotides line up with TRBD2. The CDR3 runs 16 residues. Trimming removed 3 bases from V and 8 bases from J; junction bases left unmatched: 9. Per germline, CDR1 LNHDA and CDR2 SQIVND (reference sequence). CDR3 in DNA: TGTGCCAGTAGTATGTTAACTAGCGGGAGTGTCGATGAGCAGTTCTTC. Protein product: CASSMLTSGSVDEQFF.